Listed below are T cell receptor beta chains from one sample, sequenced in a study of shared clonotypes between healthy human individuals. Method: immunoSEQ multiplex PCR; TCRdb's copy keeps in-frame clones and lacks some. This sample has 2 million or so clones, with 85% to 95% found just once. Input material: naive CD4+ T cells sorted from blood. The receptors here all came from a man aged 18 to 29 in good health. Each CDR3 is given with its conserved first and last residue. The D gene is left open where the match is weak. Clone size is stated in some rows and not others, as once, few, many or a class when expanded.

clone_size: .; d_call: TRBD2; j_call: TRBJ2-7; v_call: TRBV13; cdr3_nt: TGTGCCAGCAGCTTAAGCGTGACTAGCGGGAGTTTCGGCCACGAGCAGTACTTC; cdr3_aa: CASSLSVTSGSFGHEQYF
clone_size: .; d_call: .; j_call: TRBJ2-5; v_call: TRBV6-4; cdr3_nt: TGTGCCAGCAGTACAACAGGGTCCAAAGAGACCCAGTACTTC; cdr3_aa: CASSTTGSKETQYF
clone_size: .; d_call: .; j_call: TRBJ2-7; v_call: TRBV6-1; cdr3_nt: TGTGCCAGTTCAGGGGCGGTCGAGCAGTACTTC; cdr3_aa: CASSGAVEQYF
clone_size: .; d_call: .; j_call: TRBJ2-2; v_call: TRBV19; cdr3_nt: TGTGCCAGTAGCCAACCCGGACAGAACACCGGGGAGCTGTTTTTT; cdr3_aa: CASSQPGQNTGELFF
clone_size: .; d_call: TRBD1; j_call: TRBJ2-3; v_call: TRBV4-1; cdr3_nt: TGCGCCAGCAGCCAAGGAAGGACAGGGCCCGCAGATACGCAGTATTTT; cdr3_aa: CASSQGRTGPADTQYF
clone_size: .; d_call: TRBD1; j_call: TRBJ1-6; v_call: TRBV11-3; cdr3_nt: TGTGCCAGCAGCACCTCAGGGACAGCGAATTCACCCCTCCACTTT; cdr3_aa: CASSTSGTANSPLHF
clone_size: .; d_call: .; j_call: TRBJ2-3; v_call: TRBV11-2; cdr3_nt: TGTGCCAGCAGCTTCAATACGGGAGACACAGATACGCAGTATTTT; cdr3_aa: CASSFNTGDTDTQYF
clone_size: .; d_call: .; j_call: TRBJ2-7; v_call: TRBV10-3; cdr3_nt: TGTGCCATCAGTGCCGGTGGCGTGGGGGGGGCTTACGAGCAGTACTTC; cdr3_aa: CAISAGGVGGAYEQYF
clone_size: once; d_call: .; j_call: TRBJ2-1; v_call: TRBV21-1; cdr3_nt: TGTGCCAGCAAATGGGGAGGGCCAGGGTACAATGAGCAGTTCTTC; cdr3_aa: CASKWGGPGYNEQFF
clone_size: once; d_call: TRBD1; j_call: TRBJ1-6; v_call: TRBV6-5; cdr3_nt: TGTGCCAGCAGTCCCCCAGGGGGCTCACCCCTCCACTTT; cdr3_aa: CASSPPGGSPLHF
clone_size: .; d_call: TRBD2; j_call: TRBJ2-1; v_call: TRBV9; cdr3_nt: TGTGCCAGCAGCGTAGAATTTTTAGCGGGGGGGATAGAGCAGTTCTTC; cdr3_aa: CASSVEFLAGGIEQFF
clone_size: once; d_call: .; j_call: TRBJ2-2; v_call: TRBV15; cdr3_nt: TGTGCCACCAGCAAAGAGAACACCGGGGAGCTGTTTTTT; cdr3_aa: CATSKENTGELFF
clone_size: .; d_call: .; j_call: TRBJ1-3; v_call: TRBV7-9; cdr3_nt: TGTGCCAGCAGCTTAGCCACGGGATCTGGAAACACCATATATTTT; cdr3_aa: CASSLATGSGNTIYF
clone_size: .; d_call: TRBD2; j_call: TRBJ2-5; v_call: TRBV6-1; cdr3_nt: TGTGCCAGCAAGTTCCTAGCGGGGGTAGAGACCCAGTACTTC; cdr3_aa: CASKFLAGVETQYF
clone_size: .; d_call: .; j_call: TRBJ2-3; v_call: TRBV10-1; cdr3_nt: TGCGCCAGCATGCCGGAGGTGGGTCGGAATACGCAGTATTTT; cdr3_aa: CASMPEVGRNTQYF
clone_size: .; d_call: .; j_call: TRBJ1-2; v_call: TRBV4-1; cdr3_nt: TGCGCCAGCAGCCAACAACGGCCCGTAGCAGGGGATTATGGCTACACCTTC; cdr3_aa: CASSQQRPVAGDYGYTF
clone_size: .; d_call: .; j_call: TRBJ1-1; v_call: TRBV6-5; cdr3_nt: TGTGCCAGCAGTTACGGCAGCCTCGCCACTGAAGCTTTCTTT; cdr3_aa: CASSYGSLATEAFF
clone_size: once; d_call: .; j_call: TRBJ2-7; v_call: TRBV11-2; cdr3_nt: TGTGCCAGCAGCTTAAGCTCTGCGTACGAGCAGTACTTC; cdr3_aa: CASSLSSAYEQYF
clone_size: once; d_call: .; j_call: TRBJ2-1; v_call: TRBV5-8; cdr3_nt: TGTGCCGGCAGGGACTCTATTGAGCAGTTCTTC; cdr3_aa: CAGRDSIEQFF
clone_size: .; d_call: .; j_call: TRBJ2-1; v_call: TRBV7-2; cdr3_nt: TGTGCCAGCAGCTTAAATTGGGGCTCCTACAATGAGCAGTTCTTC; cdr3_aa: CASSLNWGSYNEQFF
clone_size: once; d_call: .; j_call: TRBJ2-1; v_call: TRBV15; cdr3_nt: TGTGCCACCAGCAGAGATCGAGGCGCCCTTCGTTACAATGAGCAGTTCTTC; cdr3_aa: CATSRDRGALRYNEQFF
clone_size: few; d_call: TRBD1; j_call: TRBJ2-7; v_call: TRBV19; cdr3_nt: TGTGCCAGTAGTCCCCAGACAGGGGGGTACGAGCAGTACTTC; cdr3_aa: CASSPQTGGYEQYF
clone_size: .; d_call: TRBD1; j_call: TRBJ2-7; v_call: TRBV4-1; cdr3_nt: TGCGCCAGCAGCCAACCCAGGGACAGGGCTGGCGAGCAGTACTTC; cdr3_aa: CASSQPRDRAGEQYF
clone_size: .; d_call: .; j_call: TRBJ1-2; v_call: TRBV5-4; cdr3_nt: TGTGCCAGCAGCTTGGGAGGGAGGGAGTATGGCTACACCTTC; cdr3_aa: CASSLGGREYGYTF
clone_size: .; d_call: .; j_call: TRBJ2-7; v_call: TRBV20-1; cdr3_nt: TGCAGTGCTACAGGGGCCCACGAGCAGTACTTC; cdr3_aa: CSATGAHEQYF
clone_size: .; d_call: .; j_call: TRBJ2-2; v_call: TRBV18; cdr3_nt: TGTGCCAGCTCACCCCCCGAGGGCACCGGGGAGCTGTTTTTT; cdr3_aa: CASSPPEGTGELFF
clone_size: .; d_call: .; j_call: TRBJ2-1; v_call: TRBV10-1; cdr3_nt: TGCGCCAGCAGTGAGTCTCCTAGGTACAATGAGCAGTTCTTC; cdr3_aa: CASSESPRYNEQFF
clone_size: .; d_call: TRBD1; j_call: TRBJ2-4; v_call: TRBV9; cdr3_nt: TGTGCCAGCAGCGTAGGCGAGACAGGGGTAAAAGCCAAAAACATTCAGTACTTC; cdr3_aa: CASSVGETGVKAKNIQYF
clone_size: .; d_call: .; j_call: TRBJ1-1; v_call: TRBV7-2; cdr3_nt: TGTGCCAGCAGCTTAGCCCGAACCCTCGCAGGTGAAGCTTTCTTT; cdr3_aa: CASSLARTLAGEAFF
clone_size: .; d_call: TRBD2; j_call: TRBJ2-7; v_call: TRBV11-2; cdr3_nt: TGTGCCAGCAGCACGACTAGCGGGAGTAGTTACGAGCAGTACTTC; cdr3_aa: CASSTTSGSSYEQYF
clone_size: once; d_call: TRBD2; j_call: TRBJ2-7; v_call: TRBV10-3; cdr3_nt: TGTGCCATCAGTGCGGGACTAGCGGGAGGGCTCGAGCAGTACTTC; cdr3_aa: CAISAGLAGGLEQYF
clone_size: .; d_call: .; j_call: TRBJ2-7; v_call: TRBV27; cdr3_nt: TGTGCCAGCAGTCCCCGGAATCCCTACGAGCAGTACTTC; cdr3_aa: CASSPRNPYEQYF
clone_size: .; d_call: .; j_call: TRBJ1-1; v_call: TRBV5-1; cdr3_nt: TGCGCCAGCAGCTGGTCCGGGCTGGGTGAAGCTTTCTTT; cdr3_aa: CASSWSGLGEAFF
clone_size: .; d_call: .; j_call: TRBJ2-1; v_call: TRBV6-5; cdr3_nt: TGTGCCAGCAGCTCTCCCTTAAATGAGCAGTTCTTC; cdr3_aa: CASSSPLNEQFF
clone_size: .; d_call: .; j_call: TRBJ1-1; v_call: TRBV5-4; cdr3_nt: TGTGCCAGCAGGGCCGGGAGCATGAACACTGAAGCTTTCTTT; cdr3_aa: CASRAGSMNTEAFF
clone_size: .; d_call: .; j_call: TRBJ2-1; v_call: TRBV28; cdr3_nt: TGTGCCAGCAGTTCCCCCGGATTAAGCTCCTACAATGAGCAGTTCTTC; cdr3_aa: CASSSPGLSSYNEQFF
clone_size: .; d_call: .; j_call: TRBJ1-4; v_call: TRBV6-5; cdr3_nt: TGTGCCAGCAGTTACCTAGGTTCTAATGAAAAACTGTTTTTT; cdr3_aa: CASSYLGSNEKLFF
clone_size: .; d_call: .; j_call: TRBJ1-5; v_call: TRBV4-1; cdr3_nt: TGCGCCAGCAGCCAAGGAATTTTCAGGGTTAGCGATCAGCCCCAGCATTTT; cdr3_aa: CASSQGIFRVSDQPQHF
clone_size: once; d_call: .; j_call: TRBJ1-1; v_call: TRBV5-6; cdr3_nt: TGTGCCAGCAGCTTAAGGGGGAGGTACACTGAAGCTTTCTTT; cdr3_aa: CASSLRGRYTEAFF
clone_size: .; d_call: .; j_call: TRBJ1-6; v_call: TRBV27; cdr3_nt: TGTGCCAGCAGCGAACGAGCAGGGCCACCCCTCCACTTT; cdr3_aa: CASSERAGPPLHF
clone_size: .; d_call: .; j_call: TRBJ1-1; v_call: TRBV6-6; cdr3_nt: TGTGCCAGCAGTCGACTTAACATGAACACTGAAGCTTTCTTT; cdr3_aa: CASSRLNMNTEAFF
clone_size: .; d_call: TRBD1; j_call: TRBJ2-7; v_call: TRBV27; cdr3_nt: TGTGCCAGCAGGCTACAGGGGGCTGGAATCTACGAGCAGTACTTC; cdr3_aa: CASRLQGAGIYEQYF
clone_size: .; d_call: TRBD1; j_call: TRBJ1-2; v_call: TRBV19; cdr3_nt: TGTGCCAGTAGTATAGCGGTAACGACCGGGGACAGGACTGAGGATAACTATGGCTACACCTTC; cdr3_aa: CASSIAVTTGDRTEDNYGYTF
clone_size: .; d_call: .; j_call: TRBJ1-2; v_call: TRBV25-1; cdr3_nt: TGTGCCAGCAGTGAAGGAGCGAGGATTGGGGGCTACACCTTC; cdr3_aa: CASSEGARIGGYTF
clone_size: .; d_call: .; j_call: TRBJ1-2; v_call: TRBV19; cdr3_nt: TGTGCCAGCAACATCGGACAGAGAGGCTACACCTTC; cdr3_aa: CASNIGQRGYTF
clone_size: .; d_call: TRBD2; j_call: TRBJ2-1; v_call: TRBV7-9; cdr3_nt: TGTGCCAGCAGCCCCCCGGGGGCTAGCGGGGTTTCCTACAATGAGCAGTTCTTC; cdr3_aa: CASSPPGASGVSYNEQFF
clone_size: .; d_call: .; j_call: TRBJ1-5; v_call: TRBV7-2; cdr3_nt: TGTGCCAGCAGCTTATCGTCAGGGAGCAATCAGCCCCAGCATTTT; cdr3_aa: CASSLSSGSNQPQHF
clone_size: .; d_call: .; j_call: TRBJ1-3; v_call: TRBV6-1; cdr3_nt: TGTGCCAGCAGGGCCGGCTCTGGAAACACCATATATTTT; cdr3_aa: CASRAGSGNTIYF
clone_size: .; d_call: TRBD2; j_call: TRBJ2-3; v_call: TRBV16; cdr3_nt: TGTGCCAGCAGCCAAGTAGCGGGAGAGTACACAGATACGCAGTATTTT; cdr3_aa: CASSQVAGEYTDTQYF
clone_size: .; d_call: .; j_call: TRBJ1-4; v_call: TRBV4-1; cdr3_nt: TGCGCCAGCAGCCCCCGCTCGCTGGGTTCGTCTTTAAATGAAAAACTGTTTTTT; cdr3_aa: CASSPRSLGSSLNEKLFF
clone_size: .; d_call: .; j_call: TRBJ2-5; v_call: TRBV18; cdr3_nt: TGTGCCAGCTCACCACTTTGGGGTGAGACCCAGTACTTC; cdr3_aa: CASSPLWGETQYF
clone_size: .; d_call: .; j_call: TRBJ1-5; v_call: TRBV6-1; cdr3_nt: TGTGCCAGCAGTGAATCGCAGAATCAGCCCCAGCATTTT; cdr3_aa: CASSESQNQPQHF